This paragraph covers one T cell receptor beta chain sequence. Its antigen remains unidentified. Included in the TCR beta cDNA libraries were unique molecular identifiers. TCRdb reprocessed the PCR reads with MiXCR, giving one entry per CDR3 protein. Of about 430,000 distinct CDR3 sequences listed, about 39% are singletons. The source of the sample is a study of post-analysis software for immune sequencing data. General study results and limits: Controls had lower frequencies than patients of 4 or 5 TRBV segments, which included TRBV5-6, TRBV5-1 and TRBV20-1.

V was shortened by 7 bases and J by 1 base, with 4 bases between the two germline ends. Germline CDR1 is MDHEN and CDR2 is SYDVKM. The CDR3 is 11 amino acids. The genes are TRBV28 and TRBJ1-2; the D is unclear. The sample taken for sequencing was blood. This TCR was sampled from a girl aged 2 to 9 with multiple sclerosis. The CDR3 DNA is TGTGCCAGCAAGTATAACTATGGCTACACCTTC. It specifies CASKYNYGYTF.